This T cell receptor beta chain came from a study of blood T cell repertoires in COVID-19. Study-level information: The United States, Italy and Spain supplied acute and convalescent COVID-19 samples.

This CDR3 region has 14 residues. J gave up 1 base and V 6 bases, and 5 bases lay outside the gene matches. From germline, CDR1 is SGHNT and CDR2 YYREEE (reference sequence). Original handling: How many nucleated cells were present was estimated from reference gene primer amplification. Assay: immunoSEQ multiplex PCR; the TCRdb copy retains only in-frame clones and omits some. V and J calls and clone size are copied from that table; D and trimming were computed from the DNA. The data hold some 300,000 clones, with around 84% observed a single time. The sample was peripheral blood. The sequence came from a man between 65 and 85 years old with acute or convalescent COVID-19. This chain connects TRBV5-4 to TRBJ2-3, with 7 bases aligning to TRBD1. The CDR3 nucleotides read TGTGCCAGCACCTGGGACAGTCGCACAGATACGCAGTATTTT. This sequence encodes CASTWDSRTDTQYF.